What follows are 20 T cell receptor beta chains derived from one specimen sequenced in a study of blood T cell repertoires in COVID-19 (dated by TCRdb to 2020 to 2022). Libraries were prepared through the immunoSEQ multiplex PCR assay. In its TCRdb copy, this immuneACCESS table keeps in-frame sequences only and misses some clones. Where compared with another copy, unresolved V genes explain less than half of these, and the others have no known cause. The sample table contains roughly 41,000 clones; only one count was recorded for around 81% of them. Roughly 47% of the sample goes to the ten largest clones. The sequenced sample consisted of peripheral blood. These receptors were obtained from a woman of 80 years or more with acute or convalescent COVID-19.

The chain employs TRBV2 and TRBJ1-5; TRBD1 might be the D (6 bases). The CDR3 is made up of 14 amino acids. Trimming cost V 2 bases and J 9 bases, with 14 bases left between them. Per germline, CDR1 SNHLY and CDR2 FYNNEI. In nucleotides, the CDR3 is TGTGCCAGCAGTGAAAGTCTGGGGGCAGGGCCCCAGCATTTT. This codes for CASSESLGAGPQHF.

The chain couples TRBV25-1 to TRBJ1-1; TRBD1 matches at 7 bases. The CDR3 has 14 amino acids. The junction had 13 bases not matched to a gene; V was cut back by 5 bases and J by 10 bases. The germline V gene has CDR1 MGHDK and CDR2 SYGVNS. The CDR3 protein is CASSRGEGAGRAFF. CDR3 in DNA: TGTGCCAGCAGTAGAGGAGAGGGGGCGGGCCGAGCTTTCTTT.

The rearrangement links TRBV7-8 to TRBJ1-1; tentative D call: TRBD1 (5 bases). Germline V gives CDR1 SGHVS, CDR2 FQNEAQ. Deletions cut 5 bases from V and 8 bases from J, with 18 bases between. The CDR3 sequence is 14 residues long. DNA of the CDR3: TGTGCCAGCAGCCAGGCGTGGGGCTCTCCCGAAGCTTTCTTT. This translates into CASSQAWGSPEAFF.

The chain has TRBV7-8 and TRBJ2-7, with D maybe TRBD2 (6 bases). The CDR3 sequence is 16 residues long. Germline V gene data show CDR1 as SGHVS and CDR2 as FQNEAQ. V lost 6 bases and J lost 3, with 21 bases in between. CDR3 sequence: CASSPRGKPLNYEQYF. CDR3 nucleotides: TGTGCCAGCAGTCCCCGGGGGAAGCCCTTAAACTACGAGCAGTACTTC.

The J gene is TRBJ2-7, the V gene TRBV5-1; 7 bases align to TRBD2. Unmatched junction bases numbered 3, after V lost 3 bases and J lost 3 bases. The CDR3 totals 13 residues. Germline CDR1 reads SGHRS; CDR2 reads YFSETQ. The CDR3: CASSSGTNYEQYF. In DNA form, the CDR3 reads TGCGCCAGCAGCTCCGGGACTAACTACGAGCAGTACTTC.

The chain couples TRBV6-2 or TRBV6-3 to TRBJ2-3; 12 positions agree with TRBD2. The CDR3 has 16 residues. Trimming took 4 bases from V and 5 from J; bases not matched to a gene: 7. In germline, CDR1 is MNHEY, CDR2 SVGEGT. The CDR3 spells CASSSLLAGGLDTQYF. The CDR3 DNA is TGTGCCAGCAGTTCCCTACTAGCGGGGGGACTAGATACGCAGTATTTT.

The V and J genes are TRBV7-2 and TRBJ1-3, with a weak D call TRBD1 (5 bases). Deletions cut 3 bases from V and 1 base from J, with 19 bases between. The length of the CDR3 is 18 residues. Per germline, CDR1 SGHTA and CDR2 FQGNSA. The CDR3 spells CASSLNHIGGGSGNTIYF. CDR3 nucleotides: TGTGCCAGCAGCTTGAATCACATCGGCGGGGGATCTGGAAACACCATATATTTT. The full variable domain, in which reference TRBV7-2 and TRBJ1-3 provide the parts outside the CDR3, is GAGVSQSPSNKVTEKGKDVELRCDPISGHTALYWYRQSLGQGLEFLIYFQGNSAPDKSGLPSDRFSAERTGGSVSTLTIQRTQQEDSAVYLCASSLNHIGGGSGNTIYFGEGSWLTVV.

The genes are TRBV11-2 and TRBJ1-1; maybe TRBD1 (6 bases). V shed 3 bases and J shed 4 bases, with 9 bases lying between them. The CDR3 has 13 residues. Germline V CDR1 and CDR2: SGHAT, FQNNGV. CDR3 region: CASSLNRATEAFF. The DNA for the CDR3 is TGTGCCAGCAGCTTGAACAGGGCCACTGAAGCTTTCTTT. Full variable domain (missing parts from reference TRBV11-2 and TRBJ1-1): EAGVAQSPRYKIIEKRQSVAFWCNPISGHATLYWYQQILGQGPKLLIQFQNNGVVDDSQLPKDRFSAERLKGVDSTLKIQPAKLEDSAVYLCASSLNRATEAFFGQGTRLTVV.

This sequence joins TRBV5-1 and TRBJ1-2; D is undetermined. Germline-derived CDR1 and CDR2 are SGHRS and YFSETQ. V was trimmed by 3 bases and J by 7 bases, leaving 16 bases between them. The CDR3 is made up of 14 amino acids. The CDR3 DNA follows: TGCGCCAGCAGCTCGGGTCCGGGGTCAGGTGGCTACACCTTC. Translated: CASSSGPGSGGYTF.

The chain combines TRBV5-1 with TRBJ2-5; D is undetermined. The germline gives CDR1 SGHRS, CDR2 YFSETQ. Deletions cut 0 bases from V and 0 bases from J, with 6 bases between. The CDR3 covers 14 residues. The CDR3 coding sequence is TGCGCCAGCAGCTTGGGAGTGTACCAAGAGACCCAGTACTTC. It translates to CASSLGVYQETQYF.

The chain recombines TRBV19 with TRBJ1-1; the match to TRBD1 covers 8 bases. Germline V gene sequence: CDR1 LNHDA, CDR2 SQIVND (reference sequence). The V and J ends lost 5 bases and 6 bases, in that order; junction bases with no gene match: 5. This CDR3 has 13 residues. Here the CDR3 reads CASSPGGPAEAFF. The CDR3 DNA is TGTGCCAGTAGTCCAGGGGGCCCCGCTGAAGCTTTCTTT.

J is TRBJ1-1 and V is TRBV10-3; perhaps TRBD1 as D (5 bases). V lost 5 bases to trimming and J lost 4 bases, with 11 bases between them. CDR1 is ENHRY, CDR2 SYGVKD, per germline. CDR3 size: 13 residues. Here the CDR3 reads CAISPRGGTEAFF. CDR3 in DNA: TGTGCCATCAGTCCTCGGGGGGGCACTGAAGCTTTCTTT.

The chain couples TRBV19 to TRBJ1-3; perhaps TRBD1 as D (5 bases). The V gene's germline CDR1 is LNHDA and CDR2 SQIVND (reference sequence). CDR3 length: 15 residues. V lost 5 bases and J lost 2, with 13 bases in between. The CDR3 DNA reads as TGTGCCAGTAGTCCTTCGGCAGGGACTGGAAACACCATATATTTT. As protein: CASSPSAGTGNTIYF.

The rearrangement joins TRBV7-3 to TRBJ2-1; 12 bases align to TRBD2. In germline, CDR1 is SGHTA, CDR2 FQGTGA. The CDR3 spans 18 residues. V lost 1 base and J lost 6; bases outside the gene matches: 10. The CDR3 DNA reads as TGTGCCAGCAGCTTAATCCCCCTAGCGGGGGGGCCGGGCAATGAGCAGTTCTTC. This sequence encodes CASSLIPLAGGPGNEQFF.

The rearrangement uses TRBV7-2 and TRBJ2-1, with no clear D. The CDR3 spans 16 residues. Germline V gives CDR1 SGHTA, CDR2 FQGNSA. Trimming took off 5 bases at V and 6 bases at J, with 20 bases between the two ends. The CDR3 DNA reads TGTGCCAGCAGCCCCAAGCGCGCCCCCGCTGGCAATGAGCAGTTCTTC. As protein: CASSPKRAPAGNEQFF.

J is TRBJ2-3 and V is TRBV18; TRBD1 matches at 9 bases. J lost 5 bases, V lost 3 bases, and 9 bases had no gene match. This CDR3 comprises 16 residues. The germline V gene has CDR1 KGHSH and CDR2 LQKENI. This CDR3 is CASSPIGDRARDTQYF. The DNA of the CDR3 is TGTGCCAGCTCACCGATTGGGGACAGGGCAAGAGATACGCAGTATTTT. Filled out from reference TRBV18 and TRBJ2-3, the complete variable domain reads NAGVMQNPRHLVRRRGQEARLRCSPMKGHSHVYWYRQLPEEGLKFMVYLQKENIIDESGMPKERFSAEFPKEGPSILRIQQVVRGDSAAYFCASSPIGDRARDTQYFGPGTRLTVL.

This clone was detected once. The V and J genes are TRBV2 and TRBJ2-5; D not resolved. From germline, CDR1 is SNHLY and CDR2 FYNNEI. V was pared by 2 bases and J by 4 bases, with 11 bases between. The CDR3 has 14 amino acids. The DNA of the CDR3 is TGTGCCAGCAGTGAACTCTTGACTGGAGAGACCCAGTACTTC. Its protein is CASSELLTGETQYF.

This chain connects TRBV6-5 to TRBJ1-6; D unclear. The V end was cut by 11 bases, the J end by 8 bases, with 16 bases between. Per germline, CDR1 MNHEY and CDR2 SVGAGI. CDR3 length: 13 amino acids. CDR3 nucleotide sequence: TGTGCCGGCCGGCGGGGAATGGATTCACCCCTCCACTTT. Translation: CAGRRGMDSPLHF.

The chain links TRBV6-1 to TRBJ1-2, with 11 bases lining up with TRBD1. The CDR3 covers 14 residues. V was clipped by 1 base and J by 7 bases; unmatched bases: 2. Per the germline V gene, CDR1 is MNHNS and CDR2 is SASEGT. As DNA, the CDR3 is TGTGCCAGCAGTGAAGTTGGGACAGGGGGTGGCTACACCTTC. Translated, it gives CASSEVGTGGGYTF.

The sample holds a few counts of this clone. The chain joins TRBV5-1 to TRBJ1-1; D remains ambiguous. In germline, CDR1 is SGHRS, CDR2 YFSETQ. V lost 4 bases to trimming and J lost 3 bases, with 10 bases between them. This CDR3 region has 13 residues. The CDR3 sequence is CASSSQADTEAFF. The DNA for the CDR3 is TGCGCCAGCAGCAGTCAGGCCGACACTGAAGCTTTCTTT. Full variable domain (remainder filled in from reference TRBV5-1 and TRBJ1-1): KAGVTQTPRYLIKTRGQQVTLSCSPISGHRSVSWYQQTPGQGLQFLFEYFSETQRNKGNFPGRFSGRQFSNSRSEMNVSTLELGDSALYLCASSSQADTEAFFGQGTRLTVV.